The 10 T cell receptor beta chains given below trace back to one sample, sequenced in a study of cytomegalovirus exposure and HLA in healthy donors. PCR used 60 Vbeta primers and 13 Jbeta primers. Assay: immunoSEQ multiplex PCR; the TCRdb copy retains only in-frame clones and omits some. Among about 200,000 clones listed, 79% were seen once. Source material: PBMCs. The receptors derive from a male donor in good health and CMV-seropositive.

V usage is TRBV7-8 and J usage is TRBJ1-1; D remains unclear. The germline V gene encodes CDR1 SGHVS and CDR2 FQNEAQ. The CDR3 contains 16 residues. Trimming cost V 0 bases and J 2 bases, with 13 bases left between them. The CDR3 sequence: CASSLAVWQLNTEAFF. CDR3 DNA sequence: TGTGCCAGCAGCTTAGCTGTTTGGCAGTTAAACACTGAAGCTTTCTTT.

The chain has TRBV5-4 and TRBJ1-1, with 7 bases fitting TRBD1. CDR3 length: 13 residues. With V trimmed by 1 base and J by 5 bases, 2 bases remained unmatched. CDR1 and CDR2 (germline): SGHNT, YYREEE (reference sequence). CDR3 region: CASSLSGGTEAFF. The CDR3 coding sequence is TGTGCCAGCAGCTTGTCAGGGGGGACTGAAGCTTTCTTT.

The CDR3 DNA sequence: TGTGCCAGCAGTTTTACAGGGGGGAACACTGAAGCTTTCTTT. It codes for CASSFTGGNTEAFF. The rearrangement links TRBV27 to TRBJ1-1; 8 bases match TRBD1. Germline V gene data show CDR1 as MNHEY and CDR2 as SMNVEV (reference sequence). CDR3 length: 14 amino acids. With 3 bases clipped from V and 1 base from J, the junction kept 1 base outside the gene matches.

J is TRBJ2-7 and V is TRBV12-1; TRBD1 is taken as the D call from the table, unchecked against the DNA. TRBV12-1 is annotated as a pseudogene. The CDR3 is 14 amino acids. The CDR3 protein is CASSPTGEGNEQYF. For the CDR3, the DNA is TGTGCCAGCAGCCCGACAGGGGAGGGTAACGAGCAGTACTTC.

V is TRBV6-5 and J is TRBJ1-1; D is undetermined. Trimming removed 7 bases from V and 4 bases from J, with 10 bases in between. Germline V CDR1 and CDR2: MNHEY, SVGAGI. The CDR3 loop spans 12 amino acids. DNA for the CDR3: TGTGCCAGCATTGGTTCGGGCACTGAAGCTTTCTTT. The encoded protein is CASIGSGTEAFF.

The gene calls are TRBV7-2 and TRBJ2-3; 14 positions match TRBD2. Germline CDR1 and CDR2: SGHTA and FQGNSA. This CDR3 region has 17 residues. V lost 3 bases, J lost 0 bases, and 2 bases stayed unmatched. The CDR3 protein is CASSLGLAGASTDTQYF. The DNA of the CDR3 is TGTGCCAGCAGCTTGGGACTAGCGGGAGCTAGCACAGATACGCAGTATTTT. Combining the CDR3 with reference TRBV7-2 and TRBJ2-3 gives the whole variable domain GAGVSQSPSNKVTEKGKDVELRCDPISGHTALYWYRQSLGQGLEFLIYFQGNSAPDKSGLPSDRFSAERTGGSVSTLTIQRTQQEDSAVYLCASSLGLAGASTDTQYFGPGTRLTVL.

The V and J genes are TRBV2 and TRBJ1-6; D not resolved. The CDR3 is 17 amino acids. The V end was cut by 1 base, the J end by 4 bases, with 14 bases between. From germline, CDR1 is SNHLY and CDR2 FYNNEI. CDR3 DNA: TGTGCCAGCAGTGAAGTGGGCGCAGCGGAATATAATTCACCCCTCCACTTT. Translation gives CASSEVGAAEYNSPLHF.

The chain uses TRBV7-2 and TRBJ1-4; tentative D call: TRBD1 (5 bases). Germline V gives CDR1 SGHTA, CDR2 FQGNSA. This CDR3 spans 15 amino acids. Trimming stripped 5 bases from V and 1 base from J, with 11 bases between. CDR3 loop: CASSPRGGTNEKLFF. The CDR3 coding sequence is TGTGCCAGCAGCCCTCGGGGGGGAACTAATGAAAAACTGTTTTTT.

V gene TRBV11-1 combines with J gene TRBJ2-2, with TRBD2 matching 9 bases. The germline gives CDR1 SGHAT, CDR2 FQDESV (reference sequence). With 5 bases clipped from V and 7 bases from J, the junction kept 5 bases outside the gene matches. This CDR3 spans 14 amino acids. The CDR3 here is CASSPSGKVGELFF. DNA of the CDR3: TGTGCCAGCAGCCCTAGCGGGAAAGTCGGGGAGCTGTTTTTT.

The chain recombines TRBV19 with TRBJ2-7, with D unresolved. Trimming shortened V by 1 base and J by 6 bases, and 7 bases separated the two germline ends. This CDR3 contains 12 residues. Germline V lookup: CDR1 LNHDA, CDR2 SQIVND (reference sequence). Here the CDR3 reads CASSIVDGEQYF. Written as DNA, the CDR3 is TGTGCCAGTAGTATAGTAGATGGCGAGCAGTACTTC.